The source of this T cell receptor (beta chain) is a study of T cell changes during pregnancy in multiple sclerosis. Repertoires were generated with immunoSEQ multiplex PCR, while TCRdb's copy carries only in-frame clones and drops some. The sample holds approximately 54,000 clones, around 90% seen once. Looked up from germline, CDR1 is SEHNR and CDR2 is FQNEAQ (reference sequence). V trimming: 5 bases; J trimming: 6 bases; junction bases outside the gene matches: 13. The CDR3 length is 16 residues. The sequence was collected from a female donor in good health, enrolled as a control in a pregnancy study. The specimen was peripheral blood, collected after pregnancy. The rearrangement joins TRBV7-9 to TRBJ1-2, with 9 positions matching TRBD1. The CDR3 bases are TGTGCCAGCAGCCCTGGACAGGGGCGAGGGGCTCATGGCTACACCTTC. This gives the protein CASSPGQGRGAHGYTF.